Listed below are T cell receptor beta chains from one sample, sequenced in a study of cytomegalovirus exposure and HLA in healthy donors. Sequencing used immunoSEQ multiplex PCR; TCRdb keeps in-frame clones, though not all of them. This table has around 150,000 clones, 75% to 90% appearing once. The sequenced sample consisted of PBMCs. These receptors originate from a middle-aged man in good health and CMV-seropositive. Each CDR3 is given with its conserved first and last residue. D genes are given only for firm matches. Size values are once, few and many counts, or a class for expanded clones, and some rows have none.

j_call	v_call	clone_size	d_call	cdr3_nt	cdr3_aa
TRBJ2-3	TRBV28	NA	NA	TGTGCCAGCAGCCCAACTAGCACAGATACGCAGTATTTT	CASSPTSTDTQYF
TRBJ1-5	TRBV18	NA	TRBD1	TGTGCCAGCTCACCAGGGACAGGGATCAATCAGCCCCAGCATTTT	CASSPGTGINQPQHF
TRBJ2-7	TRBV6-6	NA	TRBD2	TGTGCCAGCGGTAGCGGGGATCGGGACGAGCAGTACTTC	CASGSGDRDEQYF
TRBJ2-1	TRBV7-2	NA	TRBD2	TGTGCCAGCAGCCCCGCGCTAGCGGGGGGGCCTGAGCAGTTCTTC	CASSPALAGGPEQFF
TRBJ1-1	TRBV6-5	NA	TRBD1	TGTGCCAGCACTTCCCAGGGGGCGGGCACTGAAGCTTTCTTT	CASTSQGAGTEAFF
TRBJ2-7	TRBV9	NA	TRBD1	TGTGCCAGCAGCCCAAGACAGGGGGCTTACGAGCAGTACTTC	CASSPRQGAYEQYF
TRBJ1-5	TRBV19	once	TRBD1	TGTGCCAGTAGCCCGGACAGGTGGGGGAATCAGCCCCAGCATTTT	CASSPDRWGNQPQHF
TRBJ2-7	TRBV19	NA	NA	TGTGCCACCAGACAGGCACCCTACGAGCAGTACTTC	CATRQAPYEQYF
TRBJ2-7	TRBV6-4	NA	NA	TGTGCCAGCCATCTCCATTTAGGGGCCGCGGCCTCCTACGAGCAGTACTTC	CASHLHLGAAASYEQYF
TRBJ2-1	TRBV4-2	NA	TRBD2	TGTGCCAGCAGCCAAGGTGGGGCACTAGCGGTAGACAATGAGCAGTTCTTC	CASSQGGALAVDNEQFF
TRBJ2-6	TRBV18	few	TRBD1	TGTGCCAGCTCACCAACCACAGGGGGCTTTTCTGGGGCCAACGTCCTGACTTTC	CASSPTTGGFSGANVLTF
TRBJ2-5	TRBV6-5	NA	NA	TGTGCCAGCAGTTACGATCAACAGGGAACGTGGGAGACCCAGTACTTC	CASSYDQQGTWETQYF
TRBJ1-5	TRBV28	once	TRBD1	TGTGCCAGCCGGGACAGAAGCAATCAGCCCCAGCATTTT	CASRDRSNQPQHF
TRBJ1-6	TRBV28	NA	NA	TGTGCCAGCAGCTTAGTCTCGGGATCACCCCTCCACTTT	CASSLVSGSPLHF
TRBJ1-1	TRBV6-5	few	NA	TGTGCCAGCAGTTTCCGACCACAGGGAGTGAACACTGAAGCTTTCTTT	CASSFRPQGVNTEAFF
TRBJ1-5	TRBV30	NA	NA	TGTGCCTGGAGTCAGGACACGGTAGGACAGCCCCAGCATTTT	CAWSQDTVGQPQHF
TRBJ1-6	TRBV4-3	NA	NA	TGCGCCAGCAGCCAAGATCAGATTGGCCACGTCTTCTTT	CASSQDQIGHVFF
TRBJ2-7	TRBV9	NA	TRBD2	TGTGCCAGCAGCGGCCCCCCAGCGGGAGTCCCCCTAGGCGAGCAGTACTTC	CASSGPPAGVPLGEQYF
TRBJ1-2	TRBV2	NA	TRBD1	TGTGCCAGCAGTCGGGACAGCCCCCATGGCTACACCTTC	CASSRDSPHGYTF
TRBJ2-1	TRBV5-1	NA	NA	TGCGCCAGCAGCTTTGACAGATACAATGAGCAGTTCTTC	CASSFDRYNEQFF
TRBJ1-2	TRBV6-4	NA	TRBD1	TGTGCCAGCAGTGCCACCCGACAGGGACTCAAGGGCTACACCTTC	CASSATRQGLKGYTF
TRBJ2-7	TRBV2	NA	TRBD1	TGTGCCAGCAGTCGGGCTAACAGGGGCCTCACCTCCTACGAGCAGTACTTC	CASSRANRGLTSYEQYF
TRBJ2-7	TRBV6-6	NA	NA	TGTGCCAGCAACCCCCCGGGTGCCTACGAGCAGTACTTC	CASNPPGAYEQYF
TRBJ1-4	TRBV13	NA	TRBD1	TGTGCCAGCAGCACTGGGACAGGGATTGAAAAACTGTTTTTT	CASSTGTGIEKLFF
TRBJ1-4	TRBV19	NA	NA	TGTGCCAGTAGTATAGCATACAGGGATGCAACTAATGAAAAACTGTTTTTT	CASSIAYRDATNEKLFF